This TCR beta chain was sequenced for a study of shared clonotypes between healthy human individuals. Findings and limits, study-wide: Although depth was large, rarefaction showed that sequencing of the sorted subsets was incomplete. Clonotype sharing levels among donors were expected to vary with sequencing depth.

V lost 3 bases and J lost 9, with 9 bases in between. CDR1 and CDR2 (germline): SGHVS, FNYEAQ. There are 13 residues in the CDR3. About this clone itself: Its antigen remains unidentified.

Once extracted for a subset, genomic DNA was divided evenly among several immunoSEQ plates. About 200 ng DNA, about 30,000 T cell genomes, went into each sorted-subset replicate PCR. Clones were sequenced by immunoSEQ multiplex PCR, and TCRdb holds only the in-frame ones, with some missing. The sample holds 2 million to 2.5 million clones, nearly 97% seen once. The chain has TRBV7-6 and TRBJ1-6, with D possibly TRBD1 on 6 matching bases. Sequencing was carried out using naive CD4+ T cells sorted from blood. Subset meaning: CD45RA+ positively selected. The TCR originated in a man younger than 35 in good health. The CDR3 coding sequence is TGTGCCAGCAGCTTGTCGGACAGTTCACCCCTCCACTTT. The encoded protein is CASSLSDSSPLHF. Full variable domain (outside the CDR3, taken from reference TRBV7-6 and TRBJ1-6): GAGVSQSPRYKVTKRGQDVALRCDPISGHVSLYWYRQALGQGPEFLTYFNYEAQQDKSGLPNDRFSAERPEGSISTLTIQRTEQRDSAMYRCASSLSDSSPLHFGNGTRLTVT.